This paragraph covers one TCR beta chain sequence. Per the germline V gene, CDR1 is MNHEY and CDR2 is SVGAGI. The length of the CDR3 is 15 residues. Every CD8+ T cell subset underwent triplicate sorting at more than 250,000 cells apiece. UMI-labeled 5' RACE yielded the TRB cDNA libraries. Each CDR3 protein gets one entry in TCRdb, which reprocessed the 5' RACE reads and gives no DNA. This sample contains about 57,000 distinct CDR3 sequences. This specimen belongs to a study of CXCR3-negative and CXCR3-positive naive CD8 T cells. The sample comprised memory CD8+ T cells from blood. This TCR was sampled from a human donor in good health. Some clones in this sample may be carry-over from other donors' samples. The gene calls are TRBV6-5 and TRBJ1-1; TCRdb names TRBD1, which stays unverified in the absence of DNA. CDR3: CASSSIGDGGTEAFF.